This record looks at one TCR beta chain sequence and its context. Its antigen remains unidentified. Base qualities are missing; no much larger clone stands one base away. This specimen's time point label, interpreted: sample taken at primary tumor resection. Donors were under 95 patients with early-stage, untreated non-small cell lung cancer from the lung TRACERx cohort. Whole RNA extracted from tumor and nontumor lung tissue, or from cryopreserved PBMC samples, was used for TCR sequencing without cell sorting. Only patients with enough RNA available from two or more tumor regions were chosen for TCR sequencing. Tumor and adjacent nontumor lung specimens were reviewed by a lung pathologist before selection. The sample originates from a study of spatial heterogeneity in lung cancer (dated 2019 in TCRdb). The study in broad terms: Beta-chain transcripts were consistently detected in greater numbers than alpha-chain transcripts, which likely reflected higher beta-chain transcript abundance. In tumor regions, TCR transcript counts showed a strong correlation with a T cell transcriptional module score from matched bulk RNA-seq. In the raw uncorrected reads, each unique combination of TCR and UMI appeared more than ten times on average. In non-small cell lung cancer, the study quantitatively compared TCR alpha and beta repertoires across several tumor regions, matched nontumor lung, and blood. TCR repertoire features were related to nonsynonymous mutation counts determined by whole-exome sequencing of tumor tissue. Both alpha and beta chains were TCR-sequenced in hundreds of tumor regions, approximately 67 matched nontumor lung samples and some 56 PBMC samples obtained at surgery.

The junction carries 18 bases between V and J, which are trimmed by 5 bases and 13 bases respectively. Its CDR3 holds 13 amino acids, cysteine through phenylalanine. The kept DNA is CDR3 alone, 39 bases in frame from the first base. What the work shows at the level of the full study, not this receptor alone: Counts of ubiquitous and regional expanded TCRs correlated with counts of ubiquitous and regional nonsynonymous mutations, respectively. Estimated TCR-seq coverage of tumor T cells was only approximately 7.4% for alpha chains and approximately 12% for beta chains. The number of expanded intratumoral alpha and beta TCRs correlated with the tumor nonsynonymous mutation count. Confirming at a functional level the hypothesis that regional TCRs recognize regional mutations was considered to require additional single-cell paired TCR alpha and beta sequencing.

The method behind the library was 5' RACE. The data were produced on a NextSeq 500. In the TCR library protocol, a unique molecular identifier was attached to each TCR cDNA molecule so that PCR and sequencing errors could be corrected. Per the source publication's procedure: TCR identification, UMI-based error correction and CDR3 extraction were performed with Decombinator tools. Expanded TCRs were defined as those above a frequency of 2 per 1,000, corresponding to the top 1% of the tumor frequency distribution. Expanded tumor TCRs were classed as regional if statistically deemed absent (corrected P<0.05) from at least one tumor region, otherwise ubiquitous. Each repertoire was subsampled 100 times to 5,000 TCRs, after which Renyi diversity was computed with the R vegan package. To build CDR3 similarity networks, amino acid triplet string-kernel similarity was used, and CDR3s were connected when their pairwise similarity was above 0.82. The raw public data were reprocessed by TCRdb itself: fastp quality trimming at Q25, MiXCR clonotype calling, in-frame beta chains only. Each entry merges the rows of one CDR3 protein and shows their most common DNA and genes. The V and J calls and clone size are TCRdb's, not the authors'. The sample table records about 9,300 distinct CDR3 sequences; about 5.9% of these occur just once. The top ten hold 25% to 30% of the sample.

This receptor chain uses TRBV12-3 or TRBV12-4 and TRBJ1-5; too little of a D gene remains to name it. The clonotype comes from a male donor with early-stage non-small cell lung cancer. The sequencing used lung tumor tissue, collected at surgery. The DNA sequence is TGTGCCAGCAGTCCCCAAGGGTTAGGACTTCAGCATTTT. It specifies CASSPQGLGLQHF.